The 21 T cell receptor beta chains given below trace back to one sample, sequenced in a study of shared clonotypes between healthy human individuals. Naive CD8 cells comprised CD45RO-negative, CCR7-positively selected cells, excluding terminally differentiated effector memory CD45RA+ cells. Generated by immunoSEQ multiplex PCR, the TCRdb table keeps only in-frame clones and is missing some. Of approximately 1.9 million clones in the sample, 93% are singletons; the top ten hold roughly 1.7%. The sequenced sample consisted of naive CD8+ T cells from PBMCs. Receptors originate from a man between 18 and 35 years old in good health. Some clones in this sample may be carry-over from other donors' samples.

The chain links TRBV9 to TRBJ2-2; D remains ambiguous. V was pared by 0 bases and J by 2 bases, with 8 bases between. The CDR3 is 15 residues long. The V gene's germline CDR1 is SGDLS and CDR2 YYNGEE. The CDR3 spells CASSVERSNTGELFF. DNA for the CDR3: TGTGCCAGCAGCGTAGAAAGAAGCAACACCGGGGAGCTGTTTTTT.

As to this clone: Other DNA sequences in this specimen translate into the identical CDR3. The gene calls are TRBV5-8 and TRBJ2-3; 10 positions match TRBD2. J was trimmed by 2 bases and V by 4 bases; bases with no gene match: 4. The CDR3 covers 15 residues. The germline gives CDR1 SGHTS, CDR2 YDEGEE. The DNA for the CDR3 is TGTGCCAGCAGCCCCGGACTAGCGGTCACAGATACGCAGTATTTT. Its translation: CASSPGLAVTDTQYF.

This clone was counted a few times. A single base separates this from a much larger clone, so it may be a read error. Other DNA sequences from this sample encode an identical CDR3 as well. The chain joins TRBV6-5 to TRBJ1-1; D is ambiguous. The germline V gene has CDR1 MNHEY and CDR2 SVGAGI. This CDR3 is 13 amino acids long. V dropped 2 bases and J dropped 1 base, with 5 bases sitting between them. The CDR3 nucleotides read TGTGCCAGCAGTTACACGGAGAACACTGAAGCTTTCTTT. The encoded protein is CASSYTENTEAFF.

The chain joins TRBV10-3 to TRBJ2-7; TRBD1 matches 8 bases. Looked up from germline, CDR1 is ENHRY and CDR2 is SYGVKD. After removal of 3 bases from V and 3 bases from J, the junction contained 4 bases not matched to a gene. The CDR3 length is 14 residues. Here the CDR3 reads CAISDPTGDYEQYF. The CDR3 region has the DNA TGTGCCATCAGTGATCCGACAGGGGACTACGAGCAGTACTTC.

This chain uses TRBV19 with TRBJ2-7; D may be TRBD2 (5 bases). V gave up 0 bases and J gave up 3 bases, with 18 bases separating them. This CDR3 spans 17 amino acids. Germline-derived CDR1 and CDR2 are LNHDA and SQIVND (reference sequence). CDR3: CASSIDSDTRRGYEQYF. The CDR3 DNA sequence: TGTGCCAGTAGTATAGACTCCGATACTAGACGAGGCTACGAGCAGTACTTC.

This chain joins TRBV27 and TRBJ2-5; 9 positions match TRBD2. Germline CDR1 MNHEY, CDR2 SMNVEV (reference sequence). The V gene end was trimmed by 6 bases and the J gene end by 4 bases; junction bases not matched to a gene: 6. This CDR3 region has 14 residues. CDR3 sequence reads: CASRGREGPETQYF. Here the CDR3 DNA reads TGTGCCAGCAGAGGGCGGGAGGGCCCAGAGACCCAGTACTTC.

Turning to this clone: The same CDR3 arises from other DNA sequences in this sample as well. The DNA of the CDR3 is TGTGCCAGCAGCGTAGAAGGTGGGAGAGGCCAAGAGACCCAGTACTTC. Translation gives CASSVEGGRGQETQYF. The chain carries TRBV9 and TRBJ2-5, with D maybe TRBD2 (5 bases). Germline CDR1 SGDLS, CDR2 YYNGEE. The CDR3 sequence is 16 residues long. V lost 0 bases, J lost 1 base, and 13 bases lay in between.

The V gene is TRBV28, the J gene TRBJ2-7; D may be TRBD1 or TRBD2 (5 bases each). Trimming cost V 5 bases and J 6 bases, with 14 bases left between them. The CDR3 loop spans 13 amino acids. Looked up from germline, CDR1 is MDHEN and CDR2 is SYDVKM. CDR3 coding DNA: TGTGCCAGCAGTGGGGGAGCGCTTGGCGAGCAGTACTTC. Protein sequence: CASSGGALGEQYF.

The chain is built from TRBV9 and TRBJ1-1; D ambiguous. This CDR3 is built from 15 residues. Germline V gene sequence: CDR1 SGDLS, CDR2 YYNGEE. The V gene lost 0 bases and the J gene lost 4 bases, with 13 bases spanning the gap. CDR3 nucleotide sequence: TGTGCCAGCAGCGTAGGAGCCAAAATGGGCACTGAAGCTTTCTTT. Amino acids: CASSVGAKMGTEAFF.

This clone was observed once. The chain couples TRBV27 to TRBJ2-2; D not resolved. CDR1 is MNHEY, CDR2 SMNVEV, per germline (reference sequence). The CDR3 is made up of 12 amino acids. Trimming pared 3 bases from V and 7 bases from J, leaving 6 bases between. Here the CDR3 DNA reads TGTGCCAGCAGTTTTTTTGACGGGGAGCTGTTTTTT. Amino acid sequence: CASSFFDGELFF.

V is TRBV5-6 and J is TRBJ2-1; 7 bases map to TRBD2. J lost 7 bases, V lost 6 bases, and 4 bases had no gene match. CDR1 and CDR2 (germline): SGHDT, YYEEEE. CDR3 size: 12 residues. CDR3 sequence (DNA): TGTGCCAGCAATTTGGGGGGGAATGAGCAGTTCTTC. It translates to CASNLGGNEQFF.

The chain has TRBV19 and TRBJ2-4, with D tentatively TRBD1 (5 bases). CDR3 length: 16 residues. The V end was cut by 1 base, the J end by 3 bases, with 13 bases between. In germline, CDR1 is LNHDA, CDR2 SQIVND (reference sequence). The CDR3 spells CASSIVPGLVKNIQYF. Here the CDR3 DNA reads TGTGCCAGTAGTATAGTCCCAGGGTTGGTCAAAAACATTCAGTACTTC.

The chain recombines TRBV27 with TRBJ1-2; 9 positions agree with TRBD1. There are 14 residues in the CDR3. Germline CDR1 and CDR2: MNHEY and SMNVEV (reference sequence). V was clipped by 6 bases and J by 8 bases; unmatched bases: 10. The CDR3 coding sequence is TGTGCCAGCAGCCTCTCGCACAGGGGGCTCGGCTACACCTTC. Amino acid sequence: CASSLSHRGLGYTF.

This chain connects TRBV4-2 to TRBJ2-1, with 9 bases identical to TRBD2. V shed 2 bases and J 8 bases; nucleotides not matched to a gene: 1. From germline, CDR1 is LGHNA and CDR2 YNFKEQ. The CDR3 totals 13 residues. The CDR3 DNA sequence: TGTGCCAGCAGCCAAATAGCGGGAGATGAGCAGTTCTTC. As protein: CASSQIAGDEQFF.

This clone was seen more than once but under ten times. This chain connects TRBV7-9 to TRBJ2-2; no definite D call. Deletions cut 10 bases from V and 9 bases from J, with 6 bases between. The CDR3 extends over 9 amino acids. Per the germline V gene, CDR1 is SEHNR and CDR2 is FQNEAQ (reference sequence). CDR3 amino acids: CATARELFF. As DNA, the CDR3 is TGTGCCACGGCTCGGGAGCTGTTTTTT.

This clone occurred a few times. The V gene is TRBV19, the J gene TRBJ1-5; D remains ambiguous. Germline V gene lookup returns CDR1 LNHDA and CDR2 SQIVND (reference sequence). The V gene lost 1 base and the J gene lost 4 bases, with 8 bases spanning the gap. The CDR3 consists of 14 residues. The DNA of the CDR3 is TGTGCCAGTAGTATAGGGGCGCGGAATCAGCCCCAGCATTTT. It translates to CASSIGARNQPQHF.

The J gene is TRBJ2-7, the V gene TRBV11-3, with D perhaps given as TRBD1 or TRBD2 (6 bases each). Germline V gene data show CDR1 as SGHNT and CDR2 as YENEEA. This CDR3 is 14 amino acids long. V was shortened by 5 bases and J by 0 bases, with 11 bases between the two germline ends. CDR3 DNA sequence: TGTGCCAGCAGCCTAGGGGGAGGCTCCTACGAGCAGTACTTC. It yields the protein CASSLGGGSYEQYF. The variable domain in full, with the rest retrieved from reference TRBV11-3 and TRBJ2-7, is EAGVVQSPRYKIIEKKQPVAFWCNPISGHNTLYWYLQNLGQGPELLIRYENEEAVDDSQLPKDRFSAERLKGVDSTLKIQPAELGDSAVYLCASSLGGGSYEQYFGPGTRLTVT.

J is TRBJ2-7 and V is TRBV28; TRBD2 aligns across 8 bases. This CDR3 comprises 18 residues. Germline values: CDR1 MDHEN, CDR2 SYDVKM. With 7 bases clipped from V and 5 bases from J, the junction kept 22 bases outside the gene matches. The CDR3 DNA reads TGTGCCAGCAATCGACCCGGGAGGGGGGGCGGTACGCTTGACGAGCAGTACTTC. Translating it yields CASNRPGRGGGTLDEQYF.

This clone was counted a single time. The chain links TRBV4-2 to TRBJ1-1; the D gene is possibly TRBD1 (5 bases). V was shortened by 0 bases and J by 4 bases, with 12 bases between the two germline ends. Germline V gives CDR1 LGHNA, CDR2 YNFKEQ. The CDR3 is made up of 15 amino acids. The CDR3 loop reads CASSQEGGELTEAFF. In DNA form, the CDR3 reads TGTGCCAGCAGCCAAGAGGGAGGGGAGCTCACTGAAGCTTTCTTT.

The chain uses TRBV7-9 and TRBJ2-3; 13 positions agree with TRBD2. The CDR3 covers 16 residues. J lost 5 bases, V lost 4 bases, and 6 bases had no gene match. In germline, CDR1 is SEHNR, CDR2 FQNEAQ (reference sequence). The CDR3 protein is CASSSRTSGRGDTQYF. CDR3 sequence (DNA): TGTGCCAGCAGCTCCCGGACTAGCGGGAGAGGAGATACGCAGTATTTT.

This sequence joins TRBV2 and TRBJ2-3; 9 nucleotides line up with TRBD1. The CDR3 spans 17 residues. Germline V gives CDR1 SNHLY, CDR2 FYNNEI. With V trimmed by 2 bases and J by 6 bases, 12 bases remained unmatched. The CDR3: CASSESGGDRVLDTQYF. Here the CDR3 DNA reads TGTGCCAGCAGTGAATCGGGTGGGGACAGGGTATTGGATACGCAGTATTTT. The full variable domain, with the rest looked up from reference TRBV2 and TRBJ2-3, is EPEVTQTPSHQVTQMGQEVILRCVPISNHLYFYWYRQILGQKVEFLVSFYNNEISEKSEIFDDQFSVERPDGSNFTLKIRSTKLEDSAMYFCASSESGGDRVLDTQYFGPGTRLTVL.